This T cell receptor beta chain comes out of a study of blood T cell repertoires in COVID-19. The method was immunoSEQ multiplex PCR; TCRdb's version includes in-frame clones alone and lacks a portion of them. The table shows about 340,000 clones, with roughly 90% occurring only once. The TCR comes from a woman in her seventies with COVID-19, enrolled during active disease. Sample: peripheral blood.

The CDR3 spells CASSYPDAGAGQPQHF. CDR3 coding DNA: TGTGCCAGCAGTTACCCGGACGCAGGGGCTGGGCAGCCCCAGCATTTT. The chain has TRBV6-6 and TRBJ1-5; D possibly corresponds to TRBD1 (6 bases). The CDR3 consists of 16 residues. Trimming shortened V by 2 bases and J by 7 bases, and 18 bases separated the two germline ends. Germline V gives CDR1 MNHNY, CDR2 SVGAGI (reference sequence).